This T cell receptor beta chain derives from a study of T cell repertoires in cytomegalovirus infection. Study as a whole: CMV infection and matching HLA type were both indicated by public TCR beta signatures.

Each CDR3 protein is one row after TCRdb ran MiXCR on the reads. Altogether over 150,000 distinct CDR3 sequences are present, roughly 15% being singletons, with the ten largest covering about 25%. The CDR3 contains 17 residues. Trimming stripped 2 bases from V and 2 bases from J, with 19 bases between. Germline V lookup: CDR1 SGHVS, CDR2 FQNEAQ. For this clonotype: The antigen is not known.

Regarding the study as a whole: Carriers of CMV plus the relevant HLA were identified by cumulative public TCR beta family frequency. Across the ex vivo response, the dominant clonotypes were HLA-C-restricted CMV-specific TCR beta clonotypes.

V is TRBV7-8 and J is TRBJ2-7, with D perhaps matching TRBD1 (6 bases). Specimen: CD8+ T cells from PBMCs. The sequence was obtained from a human donor in good health (CMV status not recorded). Some clones in this sample may be carry-over from other donors' samples. CDR3 DNA: TGTGCCAGCAGCTTAACCCCTAGACAGGTTGGGGCCTACGAGCAGTACTTC. Translated, it gives CASSLTPRQVGAYEQYF. Full variable domain (rest looked up from reference TRBV7-8 and TRBJ2-7): GAGVSQSPRYKVAKRGQDVALRCDPISGHVSLFWYQQALGQGPEFLTYFQNEAQLDKSGLPSDRFFAERPEGSVSTLKIQRTQQEDSAVYLCASSLTPRQVGAYEQYFGPGTRLTVT.